This TCR beta chain came from a study of CD8+CD57+ T cells in acquired aplastic anemia. Those patients picked for sequencing had displayed CD8+CD57+ cell expansion on flow cytometry. This clonotype was picked up many times. Genomic DNA, serving as template, underwent TCR beta VDJ and CDR3 profiling. TCRdb re-analysed the reads in MiXCR, keeping a single row per CDR3 protein. The sample yields roughly 170,000 distinct CDR3 sequences, 48% seen once. CDR1 and CDR2 (germline): LGHNA, YNFKEQ. The CDR3 has 16 residues. V dropped 1 base and J dropped 3 bases, with 13 bases sitting between them. The sequenced material came from sorted CD4+, CD8+, or CD8+CD57+ T cells (not recorded which) from PBMCs. The V and J genes are TRBV4-2 and TRBJ1-5, with D possibly being TRBD1 (6 bases). The TCR was taken from a human donor with aplastic anemia. The CDR3 reads CASSQGGRYNNQPQHF. The CDR3 DNA is TGTGCCAGCAGCCAAGGGGGGCGCTACAACAATCAGCCCCAGCATTTT.